Each of the 23 T cell receptor beta chains below was sequenced from the same sample in a study of T-cell memory formation after mild COVID-19. TCRdb passed the 5' RACE reads through MiXCR, listing each CDR3 protein once. The sample holds roughly 350,000 distinct CDR3 sequences, over 25% seen once. The sequenced material came from PBMCs or a T cell subset sorted from them (not recorded which). Source of these receptors: an adult woman who had mild COVID-19 (a few samples of this study predate the infection). Cell type and time point are not known.

This clonotype was found a few times. The chain links TRBV20-1 to TRBJ2-1, with 15 bases identical to TRBD2. The CDR3 runs to 16 residues. The ends lost 5 bases at V and 6 bases at J; junction bases unmatched: 8. Looked up from germline, CDR1 is DFQATT and CDR2 is SNEGSKA (reference sequence). CDR3 coding DNA: TGCAGTGCTCAACCATGGACTAGCGGGAGGGGCAATGAGCAGTTCTTC. Protein sequence: CSAQPWTSGRGNEQFF.

This chain connects TRBV12-3 or TRBV12-4 to TRBJ1-3, with 8 bases lining up with TRBD1. The CDR3 is 13 residues long. The ends lost 7 bases at V and 5 bases at J; junction bases unmatched: 4. This CDR3 is CASTNRGRNTIYF. The CDR3 DNA reads as TGTGCCAGCACCAACAGGGGGAGAAACACCATATATTTT.

The rearrangement links TRBV4-3 to TRBJ2-7; TRBD2 agrees at 7 bases. In germline, CDR1 is LGHNA, CDR2 YSLEER. CDR3 length: 15 amino acids. V was clipped by 0 bases and J by 3 bases; unmatched bases: 5. This CDR3 reads CASSQDNSGRYEQYF. In DNA form, the CDR3 reads TGCGCCAGCAGCCAAGATAATAGCGGGCGCTACGAGCAGTACTTC.

In its sample, this clonotype was seen a few times. The V gene is TRBV24-1, the J gene TRBJ1-5; unclear D gene. The ends were cut back, 9 bases at V and 3 bases at J, with 11 bases in the middle. There are 13 residues in the CDR3. Germline V lookup: CDR1 KGHDR, CDR2 SFDVKD. Here the CDR3 DNA reads TGTGCCACCTCGGACGGAAACAATCAGCCCCAGCATTTT. Translation: CATSDGNNQPQHF.

This chain uses TRBV6-2 or TRBV6-3 with TRBJ1-2; a weak D match, TRBD1 (5 bases). This CDR3 region has 13 residues. Trimming took off 2 bases at V and 3 bases at J, with 7 bases between the two ends. Germline assignment: CDR1 MNHEY and CDR2 SVGEGT. The CDR3 loop is CASSYQGHYGYTF. As DNA, the CDR3 is TGTGCCAGCAGTTACCAGGGCCACTATGGCTACACCTTC.

The chain is built from TRBV6-6 and TRBJ1-2, with D uncertain. CDR3 length: 15 amino acids. Trimming pared 0 bases from V and 2 bases from J, leaving 10 bases between. Germline V CDR1 and CDR2: MNHNY, SVGAGI (reference sequence). CDR3 DNA sequence: TGTGCCAGCAGTTACTCGTTGTGGGAGAACTATGGCTACACCTTC. Translated, it gives CASSYSLWENYGYTF.

This clonotype was seen a few times. The rearrangement links TRBV7-3 to TRBJ1-2; D unresolved. V lost 2 bases, J lost 7 bases, and 14 bases lay in between. The germline V gene encodes CDR1 SGHTA and CDR2 FQGTGA. This CDR3 contains 14 residues. The chain's CDR3 is CASSLFPAVGGYTF. CDR3 sequence (DNA): TGTGCCAGCAGCTTATTCCCCGCCGTAGGTGGCTACACCTTC.

There are a few counts of this clonotype. V and J are TRBV5-1 and TRBJ2-7, with D tentatively TRBD2 (6 bases). V lost 1 base and J 4 bases, leaving 15 bases between the germline ends. The germline CDR1 and CDR2 sequences are SGHRS and YFSETQ. The length of the CDR3 is 15 residues. CDR3 loop: CASSLNGRGAYEQYF. CDR3 DNA: TGCGCCAGCAGCTTGAACGGGAGAGGAGCGTACGAGCAGTACTTC.

This clonotype was detected only a few times. The V call is TRBV27, the J call TRBJ1-1, with 8 nucleotides matching TRBD1. V dropped 6 bases and J dropped 6; count of bases not matched to a gene: 6. CDR1 is MNHEY, CDR2 SMNVEV, per germline (reference sequence). The CDR3 covers 13 residues. The CDR3 DNA reads TGTGCCAGCAGCTGGCAGGGGGCCTCTGAAGCTTTCTTT. Its translation is CASSWQGASEAFF.

The rearrangement links TRBV7-8 to TRBJ1-5, with 9 bases matching TRBD1. The CDR3 consists of 14 residues. After removal of 1 base from V and 9 bases from J, the junction contained 4 bases not matched to a gene. Germline CDR1 reads SGHVS; CDR2 reads FQNEAQ. CDR3 in amino acids: CASSLGTGAWPQHF. The CDR3 bases are TGTGCCAGCAGCTTAGGGACAGGGGCATGGCCCCAGCATTTT.

V is TRBV5-1 and J is TRBJ2-1, with a possible D match to TRBD1 (5 bases). Germline CDR1 is SGHRS and CDR2 is YFSETQ. Trimming removed 5 bases from V and 4 bases from J, with 7 bases in between. This CDR3 spans 12 amino acids. The CDR3 loop reads CASRGQYNEQFF. CDR3 DNA sequence: TGCGCCAGCAGGGGGCAGTACAATGAGCAGTTCTTC.

CDR3 residues: CSVEDLKGTNTEAFF. The CDR3 bases are TGCAGCGTTGAAGATCTTAAGGGGACGAACACTGAAGCTTTCTTT. The chain combines TRBV29-1 with TRBJ1-1, with D maybe TRBD1 (5 bases). V was trimmed by 0 bases and J by 1 base, leaving 12 bases between them. The CDR3 is 15 residues long. From germline, CDR1 is SQVTM and CDR2 ANQGSEA.

The rearrangement joins TRBV5-1 to TRBJ2-1; D call uncertain. The CDR3 is 12 residues long. Deletions cut 4 bases from V and 7 bases from J, with 9 bases between. The germline V gene encodes CDR1 SGHRS and CDR2 YFSETQ. The CDR3 spells CASSASGNEQFF. CDR3 nucleotide sequence: TGCGCCAGCAGCGCTTCCGGGAATGAGCAGTTCTTC.

The V call is TRBV4-1, the J call TRBJ2-5; possibly TRBD2 for D (6 bases). V dropped 7 bases and J dropped 4 bases, with 16 bases sitting between them. This CDR3 spans 14 amino acids. Germline V gene sequence: CDR1 MGHRA, CDR2 YSYEKL. CDR3 protein: CASTAAGIPETQYF. The CDR3 region has the DNA TGCGCCAGCACAGCTGCGGGGATCCCAGAGACCCAGTACTTC.

The chain couples TRBV7-3 to TRBJ1-1; 7 bases line up with TRBD1. Trimming at V came to 2 bases and at J to 1 base, leaving 7 bases not matched to a gene. The CDR3 covers 16 residues. CDR1 is SGHTA, CDR2 FQGTGA, per germline. CDR3 protein: CASSLGTAFSNTEAFF. In nucleotides, the CDR3 is TGTGCCAGCAGCTTAGGGACAGCTTTCTCGAACACTGAAGCTTTCTTT. Filled out from reference TRBV7-3 and TRBJ1-1, the complete variable domain reads GAGVSQTPSNKVTEKGKYVELRCDPISGHTALYWYRQSLGQGPEFLIYFQGTGAADDSGLPNDRFFAVRPEGSVSTLKIQRTERGDSAVYLCASSLGTAFSNTEAFFGQGTRLTVV.

This clonotype was seen a few times. The chain couples TRBV20-1 to TRBJ2-7; 9 bases agree with TRBD2. CDR1 DFQATT and CDR2 SNEGSKA come from the germline V gene (reference sequence). CDR3 length: 13 amino acids. Unmatched junction bases numbered 11, after V lost 7 bases and J lost 7 bases. CDR3 loop: CSVKASGAKEQYF. CDR3 nucleotides: TGCAGTGTAAAGGCTAGCGGGGCAAAAGAGCAGTACTTC.

The chain employs TRBV4-1 and TRBJ2-2, with D unresolved. V was cut by 1 base and J by 8 bases, with 5 bases left in between. The CDR3 runs to 12 residues. CDR1 is MGHRA, CDR2 YSYEKL, per germline. CDR3 in DNA: TGCGCCAGCAGCCAAGGGGGTGGGGAGCTGTTTTTT. Amino acid sequence: CASSQGGGELFF.

This chain links TRBV2 with TRBJ2-7, with 13 bases that match TRBD2. Germline-derived CDR1 and CDR2 are SNHLY and FYNNEI. The ends lost 4 bases at V and 3 bases at J; junction bases unmatched: 3. This CDR3 contains 15 residues. The chain's CDR3 is CASSGRTSGSYEQYF. The DNA of the CDR3 is TGTGCCAGCAGTGGGAGGACTAGCGGGAGCTACGAGCAGTACTTC. The variable domain in full, completed from reference TRBV2 and TRBJ2-7, reads EPEVTQTPSHQVTQMGQEVILRCVPISNHLYFYWYRQILGQKVEFLVSFYNNEISEKSEIFDDQFSVERPDGSNFTLKIRSTKLEDSAMYFCASSGRTSGSYEQYFGPGTRLTVT.

V gene TRBV5-1 combines with J gene TRBJ1-5; D unresolved. Germline CDR1 reads SGHRS; CDR2 reads YFSETQ. This CDR3 is built from 15 residues. V dropped 4 bases and J dropped 6 bases, with 17 bases sitting between them. As DNA, the CDR3 is TGCGCCAGCAGCCTAAGTGACCCGACGGGTCAGCCCCAGCATTTT. This codes for CASSLSDPTGQPQHF.

This clonotype came up a few times. The V call is TRBV3-1, the J call TRBJ2-1, with 13 positions matching TRBD2. This CDR3 is built from 15 residues. With V trimmed by 6 bases and J by 12 bases, 11 bases remained unmatched. Germline values: CDR1 LGHDT, CDR2 YNNKEL (reference sequence). As DNA, the CDR3 is TGTGCCAGCAGGGGAGGACTAGCGGGAGATCGGGGGCAGTTCTTC. It yields the protein CASRGGLAGDRGQFF.

There are a few counts of this clonotype. This chain connects TRBV4-1 to TRBJ2-3; D might be TRBD1 or TRBD2, each matching 5 bases. With 4 bases removed from V and 2 bases from J, the gap between germline ends came to 10 bases. Germline V gives CDR1 MGHRA, CDR2 YSYEKL. The CDR3 sequence is 14 residues long. In DNA, the CDR3 is TGCGCCAGCAGCCCCCTGGGGACCACAGATACGCAGTATTTT. Translated: CASSPLGTTDTQYF.

This chain links TRBV6-4 with TRBJ2-3; 9 nucleotides line up with TRBD2. Germline lookup yields CDR1 MRHNA and CDR2 SNTAGT. After removal of 0 bases from V and 5 bases from J, the junction contained 0 bases not matched to a gene. There are 14 residues in the CDR3. CDR3 protein: CASSDSSGGDTQYF. The CDR3, as DNA: TGTGCCAGCAGTGACTCTAGCGGGGGAGATACGCAGTATTTT.

The gene calls are TRBV4-3 and TRBJ2-3, with TRBD2 as a possible D gene (6 bases). CDR1 is LGHNA and CDR2 is YSLEER in the germline V gene. This CDR3 contains 15 residues. Deletions cut 2 bases from V and 3 bases from J, with 12 bases between. The CDR3 sequence is CASSQHLGGTDTQYF. The DNA for the CDR3 is TGCGCCAGCAGCCAACATCTGGGGGGTACAGATACGCAGTATTTT.